These 8 T cell receptor beta chains were all obtained from the same sample, sequenced in a study of T cells in Graves' hyperthyroidism and ophthalmopathy. RNA transcripts yielded amplified TCR beta CDR3 regions. HTBI primers drove first-round RT-PCR of the TCR CDR3. Via MiXCR, TCRdb re-called the multiplex PCR reads, giving one row per CDR3 protein. In the table there are over 550,000 distinct CDR3 sequences, over 15% of which are singletons. The sequencing input was blood. The receptor source for this set is a young woman with Graves' hyperthyroidism.

This clonotype was counted ten times or more. The chain employs TRBV6-1 and TRBJ2-7, with D tentatively TRBD1 (6 bases). The CDR3 length is 18 residues. Germline CDR1 is MNHNS and CDR2 is SASEGT. Trimming took 4 bases from V and 1 from J, leaving 23 bases between them. CDR3 in amino acids: CASSGRDTLGGPSYEQYF. The CDR3 nucleotides read TGTGCCAGCAGTGGCCGGGACACTCTCGGTGGTCCTTCCTACGAGCAGTACTTC.

This clonotype has a handful of counts. The chain has TRBV15 and TRBJ2-7; no definite D call. V lost 2 bases and J 6 bases, leaving 14 bases between the germline ends. The CDR3 has 14 residues. CDR1 is LNHNV and CDR2 is YYDKDF in the germline V gene (reference sequence). The CDR3 DNA follows: TGTGCCACCAGCAGAAACGACATCCGCCCCGAGCAGTACTTC. Protein: CATSRNDIRPEQYF.

This clonotype has at least ten counts. The V gene is TRBV5-6, the J gene TRBJ2-5; TRBD2 agrees at 10 bases. The CDR3 contains 16 residues. The ends lost 0 bases at V and 5 bases at J; junction bases unmatched: 7. Germline V gene data show CDR1 as SGHDT and CDR2 as YYEEEE. CDR3 coding DNA: TGTGCCAGCAGCTTGGTAGCTAGCGGGAGTTTCGAGACCCAGTACTTC. It yields the protein CASSLVASGSFETQYF.

This clonotype occurred a few times. This chain uses TRBV6-1 with TRBJ2-1; D possibly corresponds to TRBD1 (6 bases). This CDR3 has 16 residues. The germline gives CDR1 MNHNS, CDR2 SASEGT. With 5 bases removed from V and 0 bases from J, the gap between germline ends came to 14 bases. The CDR3 protein is CASSKHRESSYNEQFF. CDR3 DNA sequence: TGTGCCAGCAGTAAGCACAGGGAGAGCTCCTACAATGAGCAGTTCTTC.

V usage is TRBV6-1 and J usage is TRBJ2-5; 7 nucleotides agree with TRBD1. Trimming took 6 bases from V and 9 from J; bases not matched to a gene: 13. The CDR3 loop spans 14 amino acids. Germline V gene sequence: CDR1 MNHNS, CDR2 SASEGT. This CDR3 is CASSLQGSGRPQYF. In DNA, the CDR3 is TGTGCCAGCAGCCTACAGGGGTCAGGGAGACCCCAGTACTTC.

This clonotype was detected many times. The chain has TRBV12-3 or TRBV12-4 and TRBJ1-4, with D uncertain. CDR3 length equals 11 residues. Trimming shortened V by 6 bases and J by 5 bases, and 4 bases separated the two germline ends. Written as DNA, the CDR3 is TGTGCCAGCAGCTTAAATGAAAAACTGTTTTTT. This translates into CASSLNEKLFF.

The rearrangement links TRBV5-1 to TRBJ1-6; perhaps TRBD1 as D (5 bases). The CDR3 runs to 13 residues. With 4 bases removed from V and 14 bases from J, the gap between germline ends came to 16 bases. Germline lookup yields CDR1 SGHRS and CDR2 YFSETQ. The CDR3 loop is CASSPDRSEALHF. CDR3 coding DNA: TGCGCCAGCAGCCCCGACAGATCCGAGGCCCTCCACTTT.

The chain has TRBV6-9 and TRBJ1-5; D is possibly TRBD1 (5 bases). Germline V gene sequence: CDR1 MNHGY, CDR2 SVAAGI. The CDR3 length is 16 residues. V lost 4 bases and J 1 base, leaving 14 bases between the germline ends. CDR3 residues: CASSWPGTGSNQPQHF. In nucleotides, the CDR3 is TGTGCCAGCAGTTGGCCCGGGACGGGAAGCAATCAGCCCCAGCATTTT.